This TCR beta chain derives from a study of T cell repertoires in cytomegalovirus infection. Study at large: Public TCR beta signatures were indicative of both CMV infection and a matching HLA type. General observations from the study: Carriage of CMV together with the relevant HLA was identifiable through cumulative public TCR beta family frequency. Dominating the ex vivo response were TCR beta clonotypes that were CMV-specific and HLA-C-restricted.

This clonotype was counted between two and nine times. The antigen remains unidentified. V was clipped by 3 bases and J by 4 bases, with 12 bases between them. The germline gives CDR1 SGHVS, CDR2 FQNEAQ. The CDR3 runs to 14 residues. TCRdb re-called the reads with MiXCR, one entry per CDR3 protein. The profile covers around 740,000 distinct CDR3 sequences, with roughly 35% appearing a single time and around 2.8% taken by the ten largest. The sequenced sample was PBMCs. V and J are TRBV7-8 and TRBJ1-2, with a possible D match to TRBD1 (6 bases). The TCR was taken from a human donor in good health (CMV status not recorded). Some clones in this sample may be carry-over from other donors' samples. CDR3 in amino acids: CASSLGGLGYGYTF. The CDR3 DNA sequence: TGTGCCAGCAGCTTGGGGGGCTTGGGCTATGGCTACACCTTC.